This T cell receptor (beta chain) came from a study of prognosis after radiotherapy for stage I lung cancer. Study in general: Enrolled patients comprised approximately 14 with newly diagnosed primary stage I lung tumors and several with oligometastatic NSCLC after surgical resection of the primary tumor. There were no patients who received concurrent therapy with stereotactic body radiotherapy.

The study amplified the TCR beta CDR3 region from genomic DNA. This amplification was carried out by two rounds of multiplex PCR. Used in first-round PCR were primers specific to each TRBV and TRBJ gene. TCRdb itself ran the multiplex PCR reads through MiXCR, one entry per CDR3 protein. The table records about 35,000 distinct CDR3 sequences, less than 40% of them present only once. The CDR3 extends over 14 amino acids. The V end was cut by 10 bases, the J end by 2 bases, with 18 bases between. The germline V gene encodes CDR1 MNHNS and CDR2 SASEGT. The J gene is TRBJ2-7, the V gene TRBV6-1; D call uncertain. The TCR was taken from a donor aged 50 or older with non-small cell lung cancer. The sample was PBMCs, taken before or after stereotactic body radiation therapy (not recorded which). This CDR3 is CATEKSQQTYEQYF. The CDR3 nucleotides read TGTGCCACAGAGAAATCACAGCAAACCTACGAGCAGTACTTC.